The text below deals with one TCR beta chain. The data were obtained in a study of shared clonotypes between healthy human individuals. CD45RO-negative, CCR7-positively selected cells formed the naive CD8 fraction, excluding terminally differentiated effector memory CD45RA+ cells. Germline V gene data show CDR1 as MNHNY and CDR2 as SVGAGI (reference sequence). The CDR3 spans 13 residues. V shed 2 bases and J shed 4 bases, with 6 bases lying between them. Every subset had its genomic DNA shared out evenly among several immunoSEQ plates. Using roughly 200 ng DNA, 30,000 or so T cell genomes, the sorted-subset replicate PCRs were run. Using immunoSEQ multiplex PCR, the repertoire was profiled, and TCRdb retains in-frame clones only, with some absent. This table has around 1.9 million clones, 85% to 95% appearing once.

The sequenced material came from naive CD8+ T cells from PBMCs. The clonotype was recovered from a man aged 18 to 29 in good health. Some clones in this sample may be carry-over from other donors' samples. This rearrangement joins TRBV6-6 to TRBJ1-5, with no clear D. The CDR3: CASSYLVNQPQHF. CDR3 bases: TGTGCCAGCAGTTACCTTGTTAATCAGCCCCAGCATTTT.